The T cell receptor beta chain under discussion was sequenced for a study of OX40 agonist ivuxolimab in advanced cancers. Overall study context: At 82.7% male, the cohort had a mean age of 60 years, ranging from roughly 20 to 80. Past anti-PD-1, anti-PD-L1 or anti-CTLA-4 therapy was accepted, and roughly 38% had received some. The study's findings and limits: Doses of 0.1 to 3.0 mg/kg were accompanied by clonal expansion of CD4+ and CD8+ blood T cells by week 6.

The ends lost 3 bases at V and 6 bases at J; junction bases unmatched: 6. The CDR3 is 17 amino acids. In germline, CDR1 is KGHSH, CDR2 LQKENI. As concerns this clone: The antigen remains unidentified.

On cycle 4 day 1 and cycle 7 day 1, as well as at baseline, blood was sampled. Here immunoSEQ multiplex PCR was the method, and the copy in TCRdb shows in-frame clones only, minus some. The sample carries about 80,000 clones, just over 90% recorded once. This clonotype was sampled from an adult with an advanced solid tumor such as melanoma, head and neck, liver or kidney cancer. The sample here was CD4+ or CD8+ T cells sorted from blood, taken in a trial of the OX40 agonist ivuxolimab. The V and J genes are TRBV18 and TRBJ2-2, with 14 bases aligning to TRBD2. CDR3 sequence reads: CASSPTGLAGEAGELFF. In DNA, the CDR3 is TGTGCCAGCTCACCCACGGGACTAGCGGGAGAAGCCGGGGAGCTGTTTTTT.